This record looks at one T cell receptor (beta chain) sequence and its context. The target antigen is unknown. The V end lost 1 base, the J end lost 1 base, and 11 bases lay between the germline ends. From germline, CDR1 is LGHNA and CDR2 YNFKEQ. The CDR3 extends over 16 amino acids. This sample was included in a study of beta chain features in type 1 diabetes. Study-level background: Sorted cells, 107,917,701 in number, were examined across all samples. Study observations and caveats: Compared with healthy donors, patients appeared to share more similar naive, central memory and regulatory TCRB repertoires. An over-representation of cells with high TCR expression could result from cDNA sequencing. For Type 1 diabetes patients, all four CD4+ subsets carried TCRB CDR3s that were moderately but significantly shorter.

Expressed TCRB transcripts were sequenced, since all the RNA that had been isolated was reverse transcribed. The repertoire was sequenced with immunoSEQ multiplex PCR; TCRdb's copy has only in-frame clones and lacks some. This table holds about 40,000 clones, roughly 50% found once. The chain combines TRBV4-2 with TRBJ1-5; no clear D gene. The clonotype originates from a woman younger than 30 in good health. Sample: central memory CD4+ T cells from blood. For the CDR3, the DNA is TGTGCCAGCAGCCAAGGGGCGGGAGGGAGCAATCAGCCCCAGCATTTT. Protein product: CASSQGAGGSNQPQHF.